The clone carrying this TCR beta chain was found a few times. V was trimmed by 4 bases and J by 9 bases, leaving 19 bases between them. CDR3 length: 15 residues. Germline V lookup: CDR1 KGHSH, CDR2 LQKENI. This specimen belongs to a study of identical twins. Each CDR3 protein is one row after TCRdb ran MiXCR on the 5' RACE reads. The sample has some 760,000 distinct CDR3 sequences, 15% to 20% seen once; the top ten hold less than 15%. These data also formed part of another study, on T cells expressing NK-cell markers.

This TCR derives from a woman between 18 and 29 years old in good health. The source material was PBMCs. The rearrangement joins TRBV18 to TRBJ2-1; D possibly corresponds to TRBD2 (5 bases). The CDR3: CASSLSSNYVVEQFF. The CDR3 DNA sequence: TGTGCCAGCTCACTGTCTAGCAACTACGTCGTTGAGCAGTTCTTC.